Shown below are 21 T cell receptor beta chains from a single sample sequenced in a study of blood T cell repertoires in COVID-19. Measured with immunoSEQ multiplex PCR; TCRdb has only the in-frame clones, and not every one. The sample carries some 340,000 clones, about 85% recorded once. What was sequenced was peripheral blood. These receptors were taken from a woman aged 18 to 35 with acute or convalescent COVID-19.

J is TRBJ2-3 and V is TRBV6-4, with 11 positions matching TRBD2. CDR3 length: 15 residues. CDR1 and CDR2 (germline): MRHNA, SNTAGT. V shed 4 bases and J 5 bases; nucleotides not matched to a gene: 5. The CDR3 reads CASSVTSGGEDTQYF. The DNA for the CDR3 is TGTGCCAGCAGTGTAACTAGCGGGGGAGAAGATACGCAGTATTTT.

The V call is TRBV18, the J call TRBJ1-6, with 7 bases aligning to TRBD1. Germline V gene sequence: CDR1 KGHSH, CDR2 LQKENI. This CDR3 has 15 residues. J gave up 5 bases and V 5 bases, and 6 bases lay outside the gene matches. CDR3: CASSTGTANNSPLHF. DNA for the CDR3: TGTGCCAGCTCAACTGGGACAGCTAATAATTCACCCCTCCACTTT.

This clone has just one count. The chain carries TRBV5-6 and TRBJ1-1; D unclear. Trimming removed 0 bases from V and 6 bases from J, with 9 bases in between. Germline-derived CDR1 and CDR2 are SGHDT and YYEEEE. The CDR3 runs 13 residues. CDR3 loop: CASSLARKAEAFF. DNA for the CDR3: TGTGCCAGCAGCTTGGCCAGGAAGGCTGAAGCTTTCTTT.

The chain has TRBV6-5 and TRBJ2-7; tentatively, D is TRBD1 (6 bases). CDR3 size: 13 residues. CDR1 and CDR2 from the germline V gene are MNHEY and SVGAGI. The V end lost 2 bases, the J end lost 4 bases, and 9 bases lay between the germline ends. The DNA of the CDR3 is TGTGCCAGCAGTTACACACAGGGATACGAGCAGTACTTC. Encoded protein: CASSYTQGYEQYF.

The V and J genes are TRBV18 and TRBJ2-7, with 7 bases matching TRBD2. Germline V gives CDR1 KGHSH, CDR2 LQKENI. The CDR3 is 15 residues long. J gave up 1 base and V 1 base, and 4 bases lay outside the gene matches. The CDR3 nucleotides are TGTGCCAGCTCACCACGTGCGGGGGTATCCTACGAGCAGTACTTC. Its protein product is CASSPRAGVSYEQYF.

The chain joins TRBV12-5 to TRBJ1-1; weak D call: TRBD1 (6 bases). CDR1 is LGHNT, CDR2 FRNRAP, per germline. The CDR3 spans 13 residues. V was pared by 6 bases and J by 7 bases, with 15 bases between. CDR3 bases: TGTGCTAGTGGAAACCTGGGGGGGCATGAAGCTTTCTTT. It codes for CASGNLGGHEAFF.

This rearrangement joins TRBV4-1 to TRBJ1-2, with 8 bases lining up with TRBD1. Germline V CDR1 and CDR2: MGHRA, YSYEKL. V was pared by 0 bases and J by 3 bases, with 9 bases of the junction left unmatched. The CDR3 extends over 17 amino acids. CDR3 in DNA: TGCGCCAGCAGCCAAGAGGCCTCCAGGGGGCAGGACTATGGCTACACCTTC. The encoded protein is CASSQEASRGQDYGYTF.

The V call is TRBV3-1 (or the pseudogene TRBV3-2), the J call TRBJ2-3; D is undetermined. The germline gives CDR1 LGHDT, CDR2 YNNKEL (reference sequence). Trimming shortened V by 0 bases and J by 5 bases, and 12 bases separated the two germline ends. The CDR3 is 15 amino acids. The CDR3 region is CASSQDRVGLDTQYF. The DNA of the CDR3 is TGTGCCAGCAGCCAAGATCGGGTAGGTTTAGATACGCAGTATTTT.

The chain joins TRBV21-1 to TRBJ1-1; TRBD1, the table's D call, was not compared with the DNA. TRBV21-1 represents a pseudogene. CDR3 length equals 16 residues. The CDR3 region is CASSKEGDRVGSEAFF. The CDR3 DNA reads TGTGCCAGCAGCAAAGAAGGGGACAGGGTAGGGTCTGAAGCTTTCTTT.

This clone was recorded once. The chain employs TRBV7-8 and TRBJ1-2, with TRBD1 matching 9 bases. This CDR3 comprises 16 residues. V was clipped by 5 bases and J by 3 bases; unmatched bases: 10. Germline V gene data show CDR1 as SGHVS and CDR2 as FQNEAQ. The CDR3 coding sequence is TGTGCCAGCAGCCCCCCCGGGACAGGGCATTACTATGGCTACACCTTC. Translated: CASSPPGTGHYYGYTF.

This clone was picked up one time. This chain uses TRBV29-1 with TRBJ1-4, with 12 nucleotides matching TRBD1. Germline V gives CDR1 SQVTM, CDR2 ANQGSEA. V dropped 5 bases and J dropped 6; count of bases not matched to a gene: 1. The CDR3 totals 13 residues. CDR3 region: CSVRDRGHEKLFF. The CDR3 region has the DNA TGCAGCGTTCGGGACAGGGGGCATGAAAAACTGTTTTTT.

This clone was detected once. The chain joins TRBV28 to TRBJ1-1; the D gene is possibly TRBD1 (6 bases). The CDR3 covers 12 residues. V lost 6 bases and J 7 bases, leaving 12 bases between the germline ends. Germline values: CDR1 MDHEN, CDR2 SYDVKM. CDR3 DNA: TGTGCCAGCAGATTTATGGACAGTGAAGCTTTCTTT. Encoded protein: CASRFMDSEAFF.

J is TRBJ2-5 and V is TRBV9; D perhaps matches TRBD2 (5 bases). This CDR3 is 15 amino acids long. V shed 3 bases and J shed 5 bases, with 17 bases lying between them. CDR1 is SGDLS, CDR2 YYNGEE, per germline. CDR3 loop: CASSESGPMGETQYF. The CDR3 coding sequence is TGTGCCAGCAGCGAAAGCGGTCCCATGGGCGAGACCCAGTACTTC.

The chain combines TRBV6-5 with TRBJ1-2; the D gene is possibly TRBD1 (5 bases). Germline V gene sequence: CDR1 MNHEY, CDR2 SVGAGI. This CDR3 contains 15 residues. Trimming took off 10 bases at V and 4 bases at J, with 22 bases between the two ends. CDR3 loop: CATSPRDQSVYGYTF. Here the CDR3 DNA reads TGTGCCACCTCCCCCAGGGATCAGAGCGTCTATGGCTACACCTTC.

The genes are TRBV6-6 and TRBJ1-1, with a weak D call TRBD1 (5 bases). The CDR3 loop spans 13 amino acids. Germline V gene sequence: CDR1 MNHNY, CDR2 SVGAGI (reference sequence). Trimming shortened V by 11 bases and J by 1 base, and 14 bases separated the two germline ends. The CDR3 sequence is CAAGGHSNTEAFF. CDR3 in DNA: TGTGCCGCCGGCGGACACTCGAACACTGAAGCTTTCTTT.

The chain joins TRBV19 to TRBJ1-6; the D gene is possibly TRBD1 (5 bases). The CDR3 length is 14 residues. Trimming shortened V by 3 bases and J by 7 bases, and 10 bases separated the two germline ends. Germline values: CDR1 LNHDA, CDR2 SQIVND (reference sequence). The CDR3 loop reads CASSMGGMNSPLHF. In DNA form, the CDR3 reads TGTGCCAGTAGTATGGGGGGAATGAATTCACCCCTCCACTTT.

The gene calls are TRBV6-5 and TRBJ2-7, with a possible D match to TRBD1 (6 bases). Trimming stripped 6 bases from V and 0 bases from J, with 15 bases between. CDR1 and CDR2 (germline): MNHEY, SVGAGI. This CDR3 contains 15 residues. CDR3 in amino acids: CASRLDSFSSYEQYF. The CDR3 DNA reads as TGTGCCAGCAGGCTGGACAGCTTCAGCTCCTACGAGCAGTACTTC.

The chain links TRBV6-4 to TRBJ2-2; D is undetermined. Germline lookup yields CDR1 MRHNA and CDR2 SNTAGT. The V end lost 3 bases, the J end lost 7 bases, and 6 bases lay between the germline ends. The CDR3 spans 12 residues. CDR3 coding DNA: TGTGCCAGCAGTGAGGGCTACGGGGAGCTGTTTTTT. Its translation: CASSEGYGELFF.

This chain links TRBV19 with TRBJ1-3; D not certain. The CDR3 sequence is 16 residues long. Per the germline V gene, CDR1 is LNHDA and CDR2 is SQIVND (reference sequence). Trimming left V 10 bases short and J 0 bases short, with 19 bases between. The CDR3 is CATVPRTESSGNTIYF. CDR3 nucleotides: TGTGCCACAGTACCGCGAACAGAGAGCTCTGGAAACACCATATATTTT.

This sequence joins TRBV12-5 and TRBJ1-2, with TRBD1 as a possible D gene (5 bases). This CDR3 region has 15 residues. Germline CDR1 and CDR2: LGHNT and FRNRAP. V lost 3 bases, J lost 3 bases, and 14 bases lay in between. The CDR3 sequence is CASGFGGREDYGYTF. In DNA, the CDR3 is TGTGCTAGTGGTTTTGGCGGCAGGGAGGACTATGGCTACACCTTC.

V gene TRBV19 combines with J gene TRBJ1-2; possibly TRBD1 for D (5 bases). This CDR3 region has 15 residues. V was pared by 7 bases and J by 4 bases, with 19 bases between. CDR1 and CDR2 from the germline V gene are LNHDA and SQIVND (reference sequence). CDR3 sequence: CASTTGVSLAYGYTF. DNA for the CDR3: TGTGCCAGTACAACGGGGGTCAGTCTAGCCTATGGCTACACCTTC.